The 6 T cell receptor beta chains listed next were all sequenced from one sample in a study of shared clonotypes between healthy human individuals. TCRdb's table, derived via immunoSEQ multiplex PCR, lists solely in-frame clones and lacks some. The repertoire consists of 450,000 to 500,000 clones, with over 70% occurring once and the leading ten covering roughly 13%. Sequencing was done on a sample of PBMCs. Receptors originate from a woman aged 40 to 55 in good health. Some clones in this sample may be carry-over from other donors' samples.

The chain carries TRBV7-9 and TRBJ2-1, with D possibly matching TRBD1 (6 bases). The CDR3 length is 15 residues. Germline-derived CDR1 and CDR2 are SEHNR and FQNEAQ (reference sequence). Trimming stripped 5 bases from V and 4 bases from J, with 15 bases between. CDR3 DNA: TGTGCCAGCAGCGGCAGGGAAGGGGGTTACAATGAGCAGTTCTTC. This encodes CASSGREGGYNEQFF.

The genes are TRBV5-1 and TRBJ2-5, with TRBD2 matching 14 bases. The CDR3 has 16 amino acids. V trimming: 5 bases; J trimming: 5 bases; junction bases outside the gene matches: 8. Germline-derived CDR1 and CDR2 are SGHRS and YFSETQ. The CDR3 DNA reads TGCGCCAGCAGGCTGGGACTAGCGGGAGCCTGGGAGACCCAGTACTTC. This sequence encodes CASRLGLAGAWETQYF.

The chain recombines TRBV6-5 with TRBJ1-4, with a possible D match to TRBD1 (5 bases). Germline CDR1 reads MNHEY; CDR2 reads SVGAGI. CDR3 length: 16 amino acids. V was pared by 0 bases and J by 7 bases, with 15 bases between. CDR3 region: CASSYSRGRAGEKLFF. The DNA for the CDR3 is TGTGCCAGCAGTTACTCGAGAGGCAGGGCCGGTGAAAAACTGTTTTTT.

Concerning this clone itself: The sample holds other DNA sequences that translate to the same CDR3. The CDR3 region has the DNA TGCGCCAGCAGCCTCCTCCCCCAAGAGACCCAGTACTTC. Protein sequence: CASSLLPQETQYF. The chain employs TRBV5-1 and TRBJ2-5; D is uncertain. CDR1 is SGHRS, CDR2 YFSETQ, per germline. The V end was cut by 4 bases, the J end by 1 base, with 8 bases between. There are 13 residues in the CDR3.

This chain joins TRBV7-2 and TRBJ1-4; TRBD1 is a possible D gene (5 bases). V was cut by 2 bases and J by 7 bases, with 17 bases left in between. CDR3 length equals 16 residues. Per germline, CDR1 SGHTA and CDR2 FQGNSA. CDR3 sequence: CASSLQAGMVFEKLFF. CDR3 coding DNA: TGTGCCAGCAGCTTACAGGCAGGGATGGTCTTTGAAAAACTGTTTTTT.

This clone was picked up one time. A far larger clone is one base from this, pointing to a likely read error. The chain recombines TRBV2 with TRBJ1-2; the D is unclear. The germline CDR1 and CDR2 sequences are SNHLY and FYNNEI. Trimming removed 4 bases at V and 6 bases at J, with 9 bases between. This CDR3 is 12 amino acids long. CDR3 region: CASSGQVDGYTF. For the CDR3, the DNA is TGTGCCAGCAGTGGGCAGGTTGATGGCTACACCTTC.